Each of the 8 T cell receptor beta chains below was sequenced from the same sample in a study of T cells in localized non-small cell lung cancer. Profiling relied on immunoSEQ multiplex PCR, and the TCRdb table lists in-frame clones only, not all of them. The data hold about 53,000 clones, with over 80% observed a single time. Sequenced material: peripheral blood mononuclear cells, taken before any cancer treatment. These receptors all stem from a man aged 40 to 75 with stage III lung adenocarcinoma.

The table lists this clone with a few counts. The chain carries TRBV5-8 and TRBJ1-2; D not certain. Trimming pared 3 bases from V and 11 bases from J, leaving 11 bases between. The germline V gene encodes CDR1 SGHTS and CDR2 YDEGEE. The CDR3 loop spans 11 amino acids. The CDR3 nucleotides read TGTGCCAGCAGCTCCCTAGAACTATACACCTTC. As protein: CASSSLELYTF.

The CDR3, as DNA: TGTGCCAGTAGTCCCGGGTCAACGAACACCGGGGAGCTGTTTTTT. Translated, it gives CASSPGSTNTGELFF. The chain carries TRBV19 and TRBJ2-2; D is unresolved. This CDR3 spans 15 amino acids. Looked up from germline, CDR1 is LNHDA and CDR2 is SQIVND (reference sequence). Trimming shortened V by 5 bases and J by 0 bases, and 10 bases separated the two germline ends.

In regard to this clone: Different DNA sequences within this sample yield the same CDR3. V and J are TRBV14 and TRBJ1-3, with D unresolved. The CDR3 spans 15 residues. V was cut by 0 bases and J by 0 bases, with 6 bases left in between. Germline-derived CDR1 and CDR2 are SGHDN and FVKESK. The CDR3 loop reads CASSQDRSSGNTIYF. The DNA of the CDR3 is TGTGCCAGCAGCCAAGACCGGAGCTCTGGAAACACCATATATTTT.

The chain links TRBV5-1 to TRBJ2-1, with no clear D. V dropped 4 bases and J dropped 5 bases, with 19 bases sitting between them. CDR3 size: 16 residues. The germline CDR1 and CDR2 sequences are SGHRS and YFSETQ. The CDR3 protein is CASSLKDPLGDNEQFF. The CDR3 DNA is TGCGCCAGCAGCCTGAAGGACCCCCTTGGGGACAATGAGCAGTTCTTC. The entire variable domain, with the rest obtained from reference TRBV5-1 and TRBJ2-1, is as follows: KAGVTQTPRYLIKTRGQQVTLSCSPISGHRSVSWYQQTPGQGLQFLFEYFSETQRNKGNFPGRFSGRQFSNSRSEMNVSTLELGDSALYLCASSLKDPLGDNEQFFGPGTRLTVL.

DNA of the CDR3: TGTGCCAGCAGCTTAACCTCCGACTACGAGCAGTACTTC. Residues: CASSLTSDYEQYF. The gene calls are TRBV7-3 and TRBJ2-7; D is ambiguous. The length of the CDR3 is 13 residues. V was cut by 0 bases and J by 3 bases, with 6 bases left in between. Germline V CDR1 and CDR2: SGHTA, FQGTGA. The variable domain in full, with the rest retrieved from reference TRBV7-3 and TRBJ2-7, is GAGVSQTPSNKVTEKGKYVELRCDPISGHTALYWYRQSLGQGPEFLIYFQGTGAADDSGLPNDRFFAVRPEGSVSTLKIQRTERGDSAVYLCASSLTSDYEQYFGPGTRLTVT.

The chain links TRBV4-1 to TRBJ1-2; perhaps TRBD1 as D (6 bases). The CDR3 length is 15 residues. Trimming removed 0 bases from V and 6 bases from J, with 14 bases in between. CDR1 is MGHRA and CDR2 is YSYEKL in the germline V gene. The CDR3 loop is CASSQDRPGVDGYTF. CDR3 DNA: TGCGCCAGCAGCCAAGACCGTCCAGGGGTGGATGGCTACACCTTC.

CDR3 DNA sequence: TGTGCCAGCAGGGACAGATCAGGGGGCGCAGGTGAGGGCTACACCTTC. Its protein is CASRDRSGGAGEGYTF. The chain carries TRBV28 and TRBJ1-2, with 8 bases lining up with TRBD1. Germline lookup yields CDR1 MDHEN and CDR2 SYDVKM. The CDR3 spans 16 residues. V was pared by 6 bases and J by 8 bases, with 17 bases of the junction left unmatched.

The chain carries TRBV5-1 and TRBJ1-1; 7 bases fit TRBD1. The CDR3 sequence is 12 residues long. The J segment lost 11 bases and the V segment lost 4 bases, leaving 8 bases of the junction unmatched. Germline V CDR1 and CDR2: SGHRS, YFSETQ. The CDR3 reads CASSGDRDGAFF. The CDR3 region has the DNA TGCGCCAGCAGCGGTGACAGGGATGGTGCTTTCTTT.